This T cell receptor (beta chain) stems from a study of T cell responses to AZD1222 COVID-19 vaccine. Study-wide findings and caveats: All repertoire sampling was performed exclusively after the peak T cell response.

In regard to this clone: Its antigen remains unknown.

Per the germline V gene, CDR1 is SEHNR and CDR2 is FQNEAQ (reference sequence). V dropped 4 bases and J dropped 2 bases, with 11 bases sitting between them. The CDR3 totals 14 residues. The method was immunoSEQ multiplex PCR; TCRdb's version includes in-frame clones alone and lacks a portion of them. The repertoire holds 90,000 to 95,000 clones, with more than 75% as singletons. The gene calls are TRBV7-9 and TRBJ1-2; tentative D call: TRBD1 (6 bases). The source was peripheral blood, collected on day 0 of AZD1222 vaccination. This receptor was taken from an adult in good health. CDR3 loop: CASSSGTRNYGYTF. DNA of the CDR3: TGTGCCAGCAGCTCGGGGACAAGGAACTATGGCTACACCTTC. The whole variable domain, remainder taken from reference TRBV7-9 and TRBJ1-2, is DTGVSQNPRHKITKRGQNVTFRCDPISEHNRLYWYRQTLGQGPEFLTYFQNEAQLEKSRLLSDRFSAERPKGSFSTLEIQRTEQGDSAMYLCASSSGTRNYGYTFGSGTRLTVV.